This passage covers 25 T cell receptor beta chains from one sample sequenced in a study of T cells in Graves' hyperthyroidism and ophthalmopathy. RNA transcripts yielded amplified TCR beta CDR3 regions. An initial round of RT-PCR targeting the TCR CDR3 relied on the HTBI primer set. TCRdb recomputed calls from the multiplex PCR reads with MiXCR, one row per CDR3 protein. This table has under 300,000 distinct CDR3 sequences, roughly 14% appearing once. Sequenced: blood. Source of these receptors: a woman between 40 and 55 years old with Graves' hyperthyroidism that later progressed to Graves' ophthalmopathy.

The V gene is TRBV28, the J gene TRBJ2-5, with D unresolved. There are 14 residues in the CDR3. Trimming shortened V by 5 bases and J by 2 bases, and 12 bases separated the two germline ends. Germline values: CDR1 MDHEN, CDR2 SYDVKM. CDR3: CASSHHSPQETQYF. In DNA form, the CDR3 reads TGTGCCAGCAGTCATCATTCCCCGCAAGAGACCCAGTACTTC.

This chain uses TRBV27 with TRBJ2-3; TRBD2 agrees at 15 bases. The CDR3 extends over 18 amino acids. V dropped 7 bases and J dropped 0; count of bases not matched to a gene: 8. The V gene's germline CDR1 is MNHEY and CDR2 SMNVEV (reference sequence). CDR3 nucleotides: TGTGCCAGCAAAGCATCCGGGACTAGCGGGAGGAGCACAGATACGCAGTATTTT. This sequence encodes CASKASGTSGRSTDTQYF.

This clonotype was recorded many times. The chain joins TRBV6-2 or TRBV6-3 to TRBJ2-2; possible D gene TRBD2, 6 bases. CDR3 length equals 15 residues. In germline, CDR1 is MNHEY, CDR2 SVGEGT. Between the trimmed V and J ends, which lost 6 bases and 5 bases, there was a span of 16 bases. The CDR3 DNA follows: TGTGCCAGCAGACCCTTTGGGGGGAGGACCGGGGAGCTGTTTTTT. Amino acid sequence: CASRPFGGRTGELFF.

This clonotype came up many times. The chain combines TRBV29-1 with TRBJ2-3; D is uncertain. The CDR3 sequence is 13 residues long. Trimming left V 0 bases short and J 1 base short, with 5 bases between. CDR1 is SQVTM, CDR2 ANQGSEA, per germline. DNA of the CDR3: TGCAGCGTTGAAGACCGACGCACAGATACGCAGTATTTT. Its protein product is CSVEDRRTDTQYF.

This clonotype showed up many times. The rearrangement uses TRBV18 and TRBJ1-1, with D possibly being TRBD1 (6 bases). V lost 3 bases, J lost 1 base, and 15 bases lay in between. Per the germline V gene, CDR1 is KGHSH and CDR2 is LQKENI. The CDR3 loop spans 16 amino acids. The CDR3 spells CASSPPTGRRNTEAFF. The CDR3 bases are TGTGCCAGCTCACCTCCGACAGGACGGAGGAACACTGAAGCTTTCTTT.

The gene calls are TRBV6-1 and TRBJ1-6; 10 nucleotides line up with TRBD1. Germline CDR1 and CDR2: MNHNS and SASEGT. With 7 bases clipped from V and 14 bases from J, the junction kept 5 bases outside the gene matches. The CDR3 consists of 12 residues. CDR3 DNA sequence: TGTGCCAGCAAACGACAGGGGGCCACCCTCCACTTT. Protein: CASKRQGATLHF.

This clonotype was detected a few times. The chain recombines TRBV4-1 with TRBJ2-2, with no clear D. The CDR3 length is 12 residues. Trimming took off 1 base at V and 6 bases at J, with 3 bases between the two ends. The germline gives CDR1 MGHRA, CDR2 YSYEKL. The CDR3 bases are TGCGCCAGCAGCCAAGGCCCCGGGGAGCTGTTTTTT. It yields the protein CASSQGPGELFF.

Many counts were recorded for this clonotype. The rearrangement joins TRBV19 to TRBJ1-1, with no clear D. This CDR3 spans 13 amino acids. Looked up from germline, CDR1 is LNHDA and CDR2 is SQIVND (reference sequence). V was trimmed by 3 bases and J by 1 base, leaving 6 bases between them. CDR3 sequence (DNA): TGTGCCAGTAGTATTCAAGGGAACACTGAAGCTTTCTTT. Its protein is CASSIQGNTEAFF.

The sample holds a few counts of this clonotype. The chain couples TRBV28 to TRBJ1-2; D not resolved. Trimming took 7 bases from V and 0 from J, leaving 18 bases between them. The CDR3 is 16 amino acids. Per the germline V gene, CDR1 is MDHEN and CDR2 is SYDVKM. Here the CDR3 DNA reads TGTGCCAGCAATATCTCCCCATCGTTGGCTAACTATGGCTACACCTTC. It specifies CASNISPSLANYGYTF.

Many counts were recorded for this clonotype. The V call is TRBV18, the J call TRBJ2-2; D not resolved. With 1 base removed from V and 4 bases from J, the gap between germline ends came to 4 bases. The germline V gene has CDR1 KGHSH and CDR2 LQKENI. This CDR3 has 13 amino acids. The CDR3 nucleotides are TGTGCCAGCTCACCACTCACCACCGGGGAGCTGTTTTTT. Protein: CASSPLTTGELFF.

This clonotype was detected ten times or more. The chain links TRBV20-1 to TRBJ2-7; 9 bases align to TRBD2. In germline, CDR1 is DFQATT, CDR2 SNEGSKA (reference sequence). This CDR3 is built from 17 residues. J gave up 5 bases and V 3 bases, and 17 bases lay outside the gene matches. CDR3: CSASIQEAGGPENEQYF. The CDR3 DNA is TGCAGTGCTAGTATACAGGAGGCGGGAGGGCCTGAGAACGAGCAGTACTTC.

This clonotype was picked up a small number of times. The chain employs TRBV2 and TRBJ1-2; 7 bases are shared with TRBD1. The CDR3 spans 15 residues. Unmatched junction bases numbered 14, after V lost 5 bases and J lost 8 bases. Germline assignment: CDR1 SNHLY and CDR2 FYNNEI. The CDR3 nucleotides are TGTGCCAGCAGTAACTCACCTGACAGGGTGGAGGGCTACACCTTC. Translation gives CASSNSPDRVEGYTF.

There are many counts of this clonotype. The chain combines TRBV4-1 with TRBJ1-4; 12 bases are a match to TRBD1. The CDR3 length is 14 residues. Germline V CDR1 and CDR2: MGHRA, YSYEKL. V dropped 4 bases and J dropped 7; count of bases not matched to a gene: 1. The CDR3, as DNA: TGCGCCAGCAGCCCGGGACAGGGGGCTGAAAAACTGTTTTTT. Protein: CASSPGQGAEKLFF.

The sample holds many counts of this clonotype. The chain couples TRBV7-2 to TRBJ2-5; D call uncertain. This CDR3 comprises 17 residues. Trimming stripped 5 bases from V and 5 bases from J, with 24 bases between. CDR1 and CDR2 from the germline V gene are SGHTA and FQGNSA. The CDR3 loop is CASSLLGLFSLRETQYF. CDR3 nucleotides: TGTGCCAGCAGCCTCCTAGGGTTATTTAGCCTCAGGGAGACCCAGTACTTC.

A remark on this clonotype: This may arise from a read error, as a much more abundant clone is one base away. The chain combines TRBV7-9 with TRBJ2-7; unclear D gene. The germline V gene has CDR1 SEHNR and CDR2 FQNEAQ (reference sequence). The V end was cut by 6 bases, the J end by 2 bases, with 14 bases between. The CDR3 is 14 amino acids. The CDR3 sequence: CASSNIYEAYEQYF. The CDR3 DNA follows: TGTGCCAGCAGTAACATCTACGAGGCCTACGAGCAGTACTTC.

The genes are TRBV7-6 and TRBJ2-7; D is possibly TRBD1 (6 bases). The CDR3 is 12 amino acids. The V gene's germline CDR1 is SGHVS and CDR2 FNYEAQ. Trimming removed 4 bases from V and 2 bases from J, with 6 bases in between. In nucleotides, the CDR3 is TGTGCCAGCAGCTCAGGGGCCTACGAGCAGTACTTC. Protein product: CASSSGAYEQYF.

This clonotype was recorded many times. DNA of the CDR3: TGTGCCTGGAGTGTACAAATCCAAGAGACCCAGTACTTC. It translates to CAWSVQIQETQYF. The gene calls are TRBV30 and TRBJ2-5, with no clear D. CDR3 length: 13 residues. The V gene's germline CDR1 is GTSNPN and CDR2 SVGIG (reference sequence). Deletions cut 0 bases from V and 1 base from J, with 6 bases between.

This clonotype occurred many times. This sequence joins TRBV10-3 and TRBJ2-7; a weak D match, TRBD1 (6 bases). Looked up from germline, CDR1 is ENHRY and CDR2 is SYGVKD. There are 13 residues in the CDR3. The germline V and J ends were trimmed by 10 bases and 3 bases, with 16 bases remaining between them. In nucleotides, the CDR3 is TGTGCCACGCGACAGGACGAAAACTACGAGCAGTACTTC. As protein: CATRQDENYEQYF.

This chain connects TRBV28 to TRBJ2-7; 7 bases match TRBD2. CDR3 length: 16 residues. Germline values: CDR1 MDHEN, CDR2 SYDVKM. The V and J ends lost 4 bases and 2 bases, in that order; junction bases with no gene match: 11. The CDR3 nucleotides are TGTGCCAGCAGTTACTCGCAGGGAGGGGAGACCTACGAGCAGTACTTC. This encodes CASSYSQGGETYEQYF.

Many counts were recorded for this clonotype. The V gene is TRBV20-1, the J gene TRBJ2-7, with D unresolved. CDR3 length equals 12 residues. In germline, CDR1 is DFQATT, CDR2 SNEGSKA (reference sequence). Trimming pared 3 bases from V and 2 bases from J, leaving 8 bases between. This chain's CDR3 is CSASGPTYEQYF. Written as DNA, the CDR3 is TGCAGTGCTAGCGGGCCCACCTACGAGCAGTACTTC.

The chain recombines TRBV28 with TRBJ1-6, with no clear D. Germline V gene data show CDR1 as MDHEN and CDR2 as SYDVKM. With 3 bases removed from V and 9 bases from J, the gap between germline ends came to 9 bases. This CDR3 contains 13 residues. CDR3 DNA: TGTGCCAGCAGTTTGGTTAGGACTTCACCCCTCCACTTT. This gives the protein CASSLVRTSPLHF.

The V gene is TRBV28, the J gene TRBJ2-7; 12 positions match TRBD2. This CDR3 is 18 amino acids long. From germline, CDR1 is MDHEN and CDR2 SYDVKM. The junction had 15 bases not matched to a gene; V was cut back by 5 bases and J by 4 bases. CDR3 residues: CASSPPTSGRSVWYEQYF. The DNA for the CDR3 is TGTGCCAGCAGTCCGCCGACTAGCGGGAGATCTGTGTGGTACGAGCAGTACTTC.

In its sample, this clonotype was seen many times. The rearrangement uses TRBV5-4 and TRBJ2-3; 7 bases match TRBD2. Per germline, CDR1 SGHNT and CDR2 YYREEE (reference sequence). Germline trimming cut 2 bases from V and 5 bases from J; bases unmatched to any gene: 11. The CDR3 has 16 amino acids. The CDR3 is CASSFRAGTGRDTQYF. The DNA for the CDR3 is TGTGCCAGCAGCTTCAGAGCGGGAACTGGGCGAGATACGCAGTATTTT. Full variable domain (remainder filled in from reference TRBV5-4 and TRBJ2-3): ETGVTQSPTHLIKTRGQQVTLRCSSQSGHNTVSWYQQALGQGPQFIFQYYREEENGRGNFPPRFSGLQFPNYSSELNVNALELDDSALYLCASSFRAGTGRDTQYFGPGTRLTVL.

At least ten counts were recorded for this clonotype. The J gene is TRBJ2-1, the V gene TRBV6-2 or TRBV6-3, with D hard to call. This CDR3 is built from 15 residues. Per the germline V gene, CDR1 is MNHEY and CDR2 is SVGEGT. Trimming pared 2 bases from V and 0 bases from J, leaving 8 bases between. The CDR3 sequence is CASSYLESSYNEQFF. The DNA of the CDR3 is TGTGCCAGCAGTTACCTAGAGAGCTCCTACAATGAGCAGTTCTTC.

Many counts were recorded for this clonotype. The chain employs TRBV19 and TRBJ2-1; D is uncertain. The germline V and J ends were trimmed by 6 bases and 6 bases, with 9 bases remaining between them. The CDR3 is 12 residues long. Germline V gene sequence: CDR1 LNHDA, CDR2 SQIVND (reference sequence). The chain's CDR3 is CASSLWGNEQFF. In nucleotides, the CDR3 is TGTGCCAGTAGCCTTTGGGGCAATGAGCAGTTCTTC. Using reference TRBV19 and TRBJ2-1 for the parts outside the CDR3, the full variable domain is DGGITQSPKYLFRKEGQNVTLSCEQNLNHDAMYWYRQDPGQGLRLIYYSQIVNDFQKGDIAEGYSVSREKKESFPLTVTSAQKNPTAFYLCASSLWGNEQFFGPGTRLTVL.